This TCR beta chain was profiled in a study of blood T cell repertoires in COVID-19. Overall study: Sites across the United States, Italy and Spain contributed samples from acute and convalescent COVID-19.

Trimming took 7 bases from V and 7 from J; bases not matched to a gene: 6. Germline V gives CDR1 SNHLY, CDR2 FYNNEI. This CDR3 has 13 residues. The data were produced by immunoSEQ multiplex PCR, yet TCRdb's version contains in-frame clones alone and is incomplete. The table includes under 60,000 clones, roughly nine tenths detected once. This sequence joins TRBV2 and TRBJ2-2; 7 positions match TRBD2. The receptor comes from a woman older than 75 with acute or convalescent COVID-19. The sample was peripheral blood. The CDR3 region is CASTGGLGGELFF. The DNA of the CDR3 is TGTGCCAGCACGGGGGGTCTAGGCGGGGAGCTGTTTTTT.